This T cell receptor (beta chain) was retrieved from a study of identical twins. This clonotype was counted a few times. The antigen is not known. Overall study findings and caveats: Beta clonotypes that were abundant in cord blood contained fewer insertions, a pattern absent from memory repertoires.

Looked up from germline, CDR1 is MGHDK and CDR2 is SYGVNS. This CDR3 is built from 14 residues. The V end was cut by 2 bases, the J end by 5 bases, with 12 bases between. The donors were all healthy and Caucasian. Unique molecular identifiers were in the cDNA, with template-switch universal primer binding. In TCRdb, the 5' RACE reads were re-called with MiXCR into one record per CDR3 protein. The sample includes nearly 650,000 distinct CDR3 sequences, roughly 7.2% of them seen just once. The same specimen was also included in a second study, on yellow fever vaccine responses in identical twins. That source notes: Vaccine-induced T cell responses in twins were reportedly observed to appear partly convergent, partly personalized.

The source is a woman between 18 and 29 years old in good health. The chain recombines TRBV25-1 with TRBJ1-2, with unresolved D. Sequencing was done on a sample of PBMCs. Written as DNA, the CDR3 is TGTGCCAGCAGTGAAATAACAGAAACATATGGCTACACCTTC. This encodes CASSEITETYGYTF.